The clone carrying this TCR beta chain was counted between two and nine times. The target antigen is unknown. This sample stems from a study of T cell repertoires in cytomegalovirus infection. General observations from the study: Ex vivo responses were dominated by HLA-C-restricted CMV-specific TCR beta clonotypes.

MiXCR, applied by TCRdb to the reads, yields one record per CDR3 protein. There are 900,000 to 950,000 distinct CDR3 sequences in the sample; 30% to 40% occur only once, and roughly 12% lies in the top ten. This CDR3 region has 18 residues. The junction had 17 bases not matched to a gene; V was cut back by 6 bases and J by 1 base. In germline, CDR1 is MNHEY, CDR2 SVGEGT. This clonotype was obtained from a human donor in good health (CMV status not recorded). Some clones in this sample may be carry-over from other donors' samples. This material consisted of cultured CD8+ T cells from PBMCs, taken from culture after CMV antigen stimulation. The chain couples TRBV6-2 or TRBV6-3 to TRBJ1-1; 7 positions agree with TRBD1. The CDR3 loop is CASSSTSTGVERNTEAFF. For the CDR3, the DNA is TGTGCCAGCAGCTCCACAAGTACAGGGGTGGAACGGAACACTGAAGCTTTCTTT.